This TCR beta chain was obtained from a study of cytomegalovirus exposure and HLA in healthy donors. Whole-study results and caveats: Altogether, 160 or so TCR beta chains were recorded as cytomegalovirus-associated. There were some public TCRs occurring in many donors, but most TCR sequences were rare.

The length of the CDR3 is 15 residues. Looked up from germline, CDR1 is SGHDT and CDR2 is YYEEEE. The V end was cut by 3 bases, the J end by 5 bases, with 17 bases between. In the case of this clone: Its cognate antigen is unknown.

The PCR had 60 Vbeta and 13 Jbeta primers. The method was immunoSEQ multiplex PCR; TCRdb's version includes in-frame clones alone and lacks a portion of them. Recorded here are 120,000 to 150,000 clones; the top ten clones represent about 1.6%. The sequence came from a woman aged 50 to 60 in good health and CMV-seronegative. The rearrangement uses TRBV5-6 and TRBJ2-5; the D gene is possibly TRBD2 (5 bases). Sequencing input: PBMCs. CDR3 protein: CASSSGVNPRETQYF. In DNA form, the CDR3 reads TGTGCCAGCAGCTCCGGGGTTAATCCCCGGGAGACCCAGTACTTC.